These 14 T cell receptor beta chains share one sample of origin, sequenced in a study of shared clonotypes between healthy human individuals. The table came from immunoSEQ multiplex PCR; TCRdb's copy has only in-frame clones and leaves some out. The sample includes about 490,000 clones, around 73% seen only once; the top ten take 12%. Sequenced input: PBMCs. The receptors were sampled from a woman aged 40 to 50 in good health. Some clones in this sample may be carry-over from other donors' samples.

The chain recombines TRBV5-1 with TRBJ2-7; D may be TRBD2 (6 bases). The CDR3 has 14 residues. Trimming left V 0 bases short and J 5 bases short, with 12 bases between. Germline CDR1 is SGHRS and CDR2 is YFSETQ. CDR3 nucleotides: TGCGCCAGCAGCTTGGTTACTAGCATACACGAGCAGTACTTC. It is translated as CASSLVTSIHEQYF.

Worth noting for this clone: Other DNA sequences of this sample code for an identical CDR3. The chain employs TRBV7-9 and TRBJ1-4; weak D call: TRBD1 (5 bases). CDR1 and CDR2 (germline): SEHNR, FQNEAQ (reference sequence). The CDR3 is 14 residues long. V was trimmed by 1 base and J by 8 bases, leaving 11 bases between them. CDR3 coding DNA: TGTGCCAGCAGCTTAGGTCGGGGACGCGAAAAACTGTTTTTT. Protein sequence: CASSLGRGREKLFF.

On this clone itself: The sample has other DNA sequences that encode this CDR3 too. The chain combines TRBV7-3 with TRBJ2-1, with 11 positions matching TRBD2. This CDR3 has 15 residues. Germline V gene sequence: CDR1 SGHTA, CDR2 FQGTGA. V trimming: 5 bases; J trimming: 3 bases; junction bases outside the gene matches: 3. The CDR3 loop reads CASSPTSGSYNEQFF. CDR3 nucleotides: TGTGCCAGCAGCCCAACTAGCGGGAGCTACAATGAGCAGTTCTTC.

CDR3 in amino acids: CATSMDPSGANVLTF. The DNA of the CDR3 is TGTGCCACCAGTATGGACCCATCTGGGGCCAACGTCCTGACTTTC. V gene TRBV15 combines with J gene TRBJ2-6; no clear D. This CDR3 is built from 15 residues. CDR1 and CDR2 from the germline V gene are LNHNV and YYDKDF (reference sequence). The V gene lost 6 bases and the J gene lost 1 base, with 10 bases spanning the gap.

The chain recombines TRBV9 with TRBJ2-3; D perhaps matches TRBD1 (6 bases). Per germline, CDR1 SGDLS and CDR2 YYNGEE. V was pared by 0 bases and J by 2 bases, with 22 bases between. The CDR3 runs 19 residues. CDR3: CASSVANGQSGGATDTQYF. In DNA, the CDR3 is TGTGCCAGCAGCGTAGCTAATGGACAGTCCGGTGGGGCCACAGATACGCAGTATTTT.

The chain employs TRBV27 and TRBJ1-2, with TRBD1 identical over 10 bases. Germline V gene data show CDR1 as MNHEY and CDR2 as SMNVEV (reference sequence). The V segment lost 5 bases and the J segment 4 bases; nucleotides outside the gene matches: 13. CDR3 length equals 17 residues. The CDR3 nucleotides read TGTGCCAGCAGTCAGGGGACAGGGGTGCTTGCTAGCTATGGCTACACCTTC. It encodes CASSQGTGVLASYGYTF.

The chain couples TRBV7-2 to TRBJ2-7; D is unresolved. The V gene lost 5 bases and the J gene lost 3 bases, with 11 bases spanning the gap. The CDR3 is made up of 13 amino acids. The germline V gene encodes CDR1 SGHTA and CDR2 FQGNSA. The CDR3 DNA reads as TGTGCCAGCAGCAGAGAGGAACGCTACGAGCAGTACTTC. Translation gives CASSREERYEQYF.

The chain uses TRBV5-1 and TRBJ2-2; possibly TRBD2 for D (6 bases). Trimming removed 6 bases from V and 4 bases from J, with 16 bases in between. The germline V gene encodes CDR1 SGHRS and CDR2 YFSETQ. The CDR3 is 15 amino acids. DNA of the CDR3: TGCGCCAGCACTCCATCGGGGGAGGTCACCGGGGAGCTGTTTTTT. Translating gives CASTPSGEVTGELFF.

The chain uses TRBV28 and TRBJ1-1; a weak D match, TRBD1 (6 bases). V lost 3 bases and J lost 2, with 16 bases in between. Germline loops: CDR1 MDHEN, CDR2 SYDVKM. This CDR3 has 16 amino acids. The CDR3 DNA is TGTGCCAGCAGTTTGGGCCAGGGGTTTGTAAACACTGAAGCTTTCTTT. Its translation: CASSLGQGFVNTEAFF. Based on the CDR3 plus reference TRBV28 and TRBJ1-1, the full variable domain is DVKVTQSSRYLVKRTGEKVFLECVQDMDHENMFWYRQDPGLGLRLIYFSYDVKMKEKGDIPEGYSVSREKKERFSLILESASTNQTSMYLCASSLGQGFVNTEAFFGQGTRLTVV.

The chain couples TRBV7-7 to TRBJ2-7; TRBD1 matches at 9 bases. V trimming: 3 bases; J trimming: 7 bases; junction bases outside the gene matches: 4. The germline CDR1 and CDR2 sequences are SSHAT and FNYEAQ (reference sequence). The CDR3 length is 13 residues. The CDR3 DNA reads as TGTGCCAGCAGCTTGGCGACAGGGGGGGAGCAGTACTTC. It is translated as CASSLATGGEQYF.

This chain links TRBV19 with TRBJ1-5; possible D gene TRBD1, 5 bases. Germline CDR1 reads LNHDA; CDR2 reads SQIVND (reference sequence). V dropped 3 bases and J dropped 1 base, with 10 bases sitting between them. The CDR3 is 15 amino acids. CDR3 sequence (DNA): TGTGCCAGTAGTATTAGAGGGGTGAGCAATCAGCCCCAGCATTTT. Amino acid sequence: CASSIRGVSNQPQHF. The complete variable domain, with remaining parts taken from reference TRBV19 and TRBJ1-5, reads DGGITQSPKYLFRKEGQNVTLSCEQNLNHDAMYWYRQDPGQGLRLIYYSQIVNDFQKGDIAEGYSVSREKKESFPLTVTSAQKNPTAFYLCASSIRGVSNQPQHFGDGTRLSIL.

The genes are TRBV20-1 and TRBJ2-7, with TRBD2 matching 9 bases. Germline V gene data show CDR1 as DFQATT and CDR2 as SNEGSKA (reference sequence). The CDR3 is 11 amino acids. The CDR3 is CGSGRREEQYF. DNA for the CDR3: TGCGGTAGCGGGAGACGAGAGGAGCAGTACTTC.

Comment on this clone: Additional DNA sequences in this sample encode the identical CDR3. This sequence joins TRBV7-2 and TRBJ2-3; possibly TRBD1 for D (6 bases). The CDR3 runs to 13 residues. Germline V gives CDR1 SGHTA, CDR2 FQGNSA. Trimming removed 4 bases at V and 3 bases at J, with 8 bases between. In nucleotides, the CDR3 is TGTGCCAGCAGCTACACAGGGACAGATACGCAGTATTTT. It yields the protein CASSYTGTDTQYF.

J is TRBJ2-1 and V is TRBV7-6, with 9 bases fitting TRBD2. J lost 16 bases, V lost 5 bases, and 6 bases had no gene match. This CDR3 has 11 residues. CDR1 and CDR2 (germline): SGHVS, FNYEAQ. The CDR3 DNA reads TGTGCCAGCAGCCAGACTAGCGGAGATTTCTTC. This translates into CASSQTSGDFF.